Given below is one T cell receptor beta chain in context. The clone's antigen remains unknown. Qualities for individual bases were not recorded, and no much larger clone is one base off. The sample is drawn from a study of blood T cell repertoires in COVID-19 (TCRdb year 2020). In the study overall: Collaborator samples came from the United States, Italy and Spain and covered acute and convalescent phases of COVID-19. The material from the prospective study consisted of cDNA or gDNA derived from T cells, B-cell-depleted T cells, or PBMCs. The dataset comprised deeply sampled blood TCRbeta repertoires from subjects exposed to, actively infected with, or recovered from COVID-19. The repertoires were released in a freely available public database intended as a resource for research on the immune response to SARS-CoV-2. Samples were obtained from the ongoing ImmuneRACE study (first 160 participants) and from over 1,000 subjects provided by 6 global collaborators. A de-identified subject ID, COVID-19 status, age in years and sex were almost always included in the sample metadata. Where available, HLA class I and class II types were obtained from metadata supplied by the sample provider rather than from assay-based typing.

TCRbeta CDR3 regions were amplified from genomic DNA by means of the immunoSEQ Assay, a bias-controlled multiplex PCR. The paper's processing steps were these. Nucleated cell counts per sample were estimated from amplification of reference gene primers within the assay. To quantify the absolute abundance of each unique TCRbeta CDR3 rearrangement, sequence reads were collapsed and filtered. For each sample, productive Simpson clonality was calculated by taking the square root of Simpson's diversity index across productive rearrangements. TCRdb carries this immuneACCESS record with in-frame sequences only. Its versions omit some clonotypes, under half of them owing to an unresolved V gene in the studies checked, with the rest unexplained. V, J and clone size reflect that table, while D and trimming were determined from the DNA. The sample profile shows fewer than 250,000 clones; approximately 90% of them were found once. Around 0.84% of the sample lies in the top ten.

One collaborating source in Seattle enrolled patients during active infection and followed them longitudinally through the course of disease. Whole blood was collected in K2EDTA tubes by collaborating institutions according to the institutions' own protocols. For TCRbeta analysis, collaborator samples were shipped as frozen whole blood, as isolated PBMCs, or as DNA extracted from either sample type. Trimming removed 7 bases from V and 2 bases from J, leaving 9 bases between the germline ends. Inclusive of the bounding cysteine and phenylalanine, the CDR3 is 13 residues long. CDR3 DNA is the only sequence kept; it has 39 bases, read in frame from the first base. CDR1 KGHDR and CDR2 SFDVKD are derived from the germline V gene. Findings and caveats that apply to the study as a whole: Clinical and demographic metadata were provided uncurated, with the amount varying by source and participant.

The rearranged segments are TRBV24-1 and TRBJ2-3; 5 matching bases give a weak D call of TRBD2. The specimen sequenced was peripheral blood. The sequence was obtained from a man aged 55 to 69 with COVID-19, enrolled during active disease. The CDR3 protein is CATSEDSTDTQYF. The DNA sequence is TGTGCCACCAGCGAGGACTCCACAGATACGCAGTATTTT.